Listed below are T cell receptor beta chains from one sample, sequenced in a study of blood T cell repertoires in COVID-19. The protocol was immunoSEQ multiplex PCR, while the TCRdb copy is restricted to in-frame clones and leaves out a portion. The profile covers 300,000 to 350,000 clones, with 90% appearing a single time and around 4.5% taken by the ten largest. The sequencing sample was made of PBMCs or T cells enriched from blood (not recorded which). These receptor sequences come from a woman younger than 35 with acute COVID-19. The conserved cysteine and the conserved F or W are not part of the CDR3 here. Rows may omit the clone size; those that give it use once, few, many or a size class.

abundance | v_gene | CDR3aa
once | TRBV11-2 | ASSLNRGREQF
NA | TRBV24-1 | ATSDFNQGSRTDTQY
NA | TRBV4-1 | ASSQAKGTREGKSYEQY
NA | TRBV30 | AWSVIGGETQY
NA | TRBV30 | AWSAQGYGGYT
NA | TRBV27 | ASSLRGSYGYT
NA | TRBV6-5 | ASSYLASGTYEQY
NA | TRBV18 | ASSPRAGGPGSYNEQF
NA | TRBV2 | ASRQDGREAF
NA | TRBV9 | ASSFGLAGVNADTQY
NA | TRBV27 | ASSLTTTSRGFNQPQH
NA | TRBV28 | ASSGYRANNSPLH
NA | TRBV12-3/TRBV12-4 | ASIKGGGGYT
NA | TRBV6-5 | ASRGTAETQY
NA | TRBV5-1 | ASSPDRGNEKLF
NA | TRBV7-2 | ASSLGLAGANEQY
NA | TRBV7-9 | ASSFAGSFIYGYT
once | TRBV28 | ASSLPGEGLF
NA | TRBV6-5 | TSSGNTEAF
NA | TRBV7-2 | ASSPAGTSAYEQY
once | TRBV28 | ASIGANTGELF
NA | TRBV27 | ASSSVGQPYGYT
NA | TRBV7-9 | ASSLAAQGEYEQY
NA | TRBV28 | ASSSLLEQLHGYT
NA | TRBV5-4 | ASSLASVSTDTQY
NA | TRBV19 | ASSMWQYSNQPQH
NA | TRBV2 | AGWTGGRNEQF
NA | TRBV7-2 | ASSLGAGAYEQY
NA | TRBV9 | ASSVDGTDLLPQH
NA | TRBV6-5 | ASSPSLNTEAF
NA | TRBV5-8 | ASSTYGAGAWETQY
NA | TRBV3-1/TRBV3-2 | ASSQDRVYSPLH
NA | TRBV6-5 | ASSFDRGREKLF
once | TRBV19 | ASSGTGGSDGYT
NA | TRBV19 | ASSIRALGNTEAF
NA | TRBV7-9 | ASRSTGLNQPQH
NA | TRBV28 | ASSLPGQGANTEAF
NA | TRBV5-6 | ASSRDSSSSYEQY
NA | TRBV27 | ASSGTGGVRPQH
NA | TRBV5-1 | ASSLDRSSYEQY
NA | TRBV5-4 | ASSLTGEGGNQPQH
NA | TRBV5-1 | ASRPGTGVEKLF
NA | TRBV29-1 | SVVIASSHEQY
NA | TRBV7-9 | ASSSNMAGWENTGELF
NA | TRBV5-1 | ASSPIGGEQF
NA | TRBV7-2 | ASSLGRTVNSPLH
NA | TRBV2 | ASSDRGLSGETQY
NA | TRBV28 | ASSFQQPAQKAF
once | TRBV27 | ASRTGSEAYEQY
NA | TRBV5-1 | ASSSSVGDSGNTIY
once | TRBV19 | ASEYRAASRGYT
NA | TRBV2 | ASSENTNTEAF
NA | TRBV5-1 | ASSPLEANYGYT
NA | TRBV5-1 | ASSPGGRYNSPLH
NA | TRBV15 | ATSRGGTAGAGNEQF
NA | TRBV28 | ASSLQGGGETQY
NA | TRBV10-3 | AISELAQPQH
NA | TRBV29-1 | SVGAGSYNEQF
NA | TRBV14 | ASSLGIAGKRWNEQF
few | TRBV7-8 | ASSLRQGSHEQY